These 32 T cell receptor beta chains were all obtained from the same sample, sequenced in a study of identical twins. TCRdb ran MiXCR on the 5' RACE reads and lists one entry per CDR3 protein. This table holds 520,000 or so distinct CDR3 sequences, around 20% found once. The sample also formed part of further work on T cells expressing NK-cell markers.

The source material was CD4+ T cells sorted from blood. The receptors were sampled from a woman in her late teens or twenties in good health.

This rearrangement joins TRBV5-6 to TRBJ2-5, with 12 bases identical to TRBD2. The junction had 5 bases not matched to a gene; V was cut back by 1 base and J by 4 bases. The CDR3 consists of 16 residues. CDR1 and CDR2 (germline): SGHDT, YYEEEE. CDR3 coding DNA: TGTGCCAGCAGCTTGATGCTAGCGGGGGGGCCAGAGACCCAGTACTTC. This codes for CASSLMLAGGPETQYF.

There are a few counts of this clonotype. The genes are TRBV20-1 and TRBJ2-1; 7 bases map to TRBD1. J gave up 3 bases and V 3 bases, and 5 bases lay outside the gene matches. Germline assignment: CDR1 DFQATT and CDR2 SNEGSKA (reference sequence). The CDR3 contains 14 residues. The DNA of the CDR3 is TGCAGTGCTAGCGGGGACAGCTTCTACAATGAGCAGTTCTTC. Its translation: CSASGDSFYNEQFF.

The chain has TRBV7-2 and TRBJ2-1; TRBD1 matches at 8 bases. V was pared by 3 bases and J by 6 bases, with 7 bases of the junction left unmatched. Germline CDR1 is SGHTA and CDR2 is FQGNSA. This CDR3 comprises 15 residues. The CDR3, as DNA: TGTGCCAGCAGCTTCCGCTGGGACAGGCCCAATGAGCAGTTCTTC. Translated: CASSFRWDRPNEQFF.

This rearrangement joins TRBV12-3 or TRBV12-4 to TRBJ2-7, with D possibly called TRBD1 or TRBD2 (5 bases each). The CDR3 is 14 amino acids. V lost 6 bases and J lost 2, with 14 bases in between. The DNA for the CDR3 is TGTGCCAGCAGCCCAGGGACGTCCCCCTACGAGCAGTACTTC. It encodes CASSPGTSPYEQYF.

This clonotype has just a few counts. The chain has TRBV6-5 and TRBJ2-2, with D possibly TRBD2 on 5 matching bases. Germline values: CDR1 MNHEY, CDR2 SVGAGI. V lost 7 bases to trimming and J lost 0 bases, with 9 bases between them. This CDR3 is built from 14 residues. The CDR3 nucleotides read TGTGCCAGCATTTGGACTGCGAACACCGGGGAGCTGTTTTTT. This encodes CASIWTANTGELFF.

This clonotype has a handful of counts. This chain uses TRBV12-3 or TRBV12-4 with TRBJ1-1; D unclear. CDR3 length equals 12 residues. The V and J ends lost 5 bases and 7 bases respectively, with 11 bases between them. CDR3 bases: TGTGCCAGCAGTCCAGGACGCATTGAAGCTTTCTTT. Protein sequence: CASSPGRIEAFF.

This chain uses TRBV20-1 with TRBJ1-2; D remains unclear. Trimming removed 3 bases at V and 7 bases at J, with 12 bases between. The CDR3 sequence is 12 residues long. The germline CDR1 and CDR2 sequences are DFQATT and SNEGSKA (reference sequence). Here the CDR3 DNA reads TGCAGTGCTAGGCAGTTTTTGGCTGGCTACACCTTC. This sequence encodes CSARQFLAGYTF.

This clonotype was observed many times. The rearrangement joins TRBV10-3 to TRBJ2-5, with TRBD2 as a possible D gene (6 bases). This CDR3 spans 13 amino acids. Deletions cut 3 bases from V and 7 bases from J, with 12 bases between. Per germline, CDR1 ENHRY and CDR2 SYGVKD. This CDR3 reads CAISEELAGTQYF. The CDR3 DNA is TGTGCCATCAGTGAAGAACTAGCAGGGACCCAGTACTTC.

This clonotype was seen only once. The chain couples TRBV30 to TRBJ2-2; TRBD1 matches at 9 bases. V trimming: 5 bases; J trimming: 6 bases; junction bases outside the gene matches: 4. The CDR3 has 13 residues. The germline gives CDR1 GTSNPN, CDR2 SVGIG (reference sequence). CDR3 in DNA: TGTGCCTGGTTAGGGACAGGGTCCGGGGAGCTGTTTTTT. As protein: CAWLGTGSGELFF.

This clonotype occurred many times. The J gene is TRBJ2-1, the V gene TRBV2; TRBD1 matches 7 bases. The trim removed 6 bases at V and 6 bases at J, leaving 2 bases unmatched. Germline CDR1 reads SNHLY; CDR2 reads FYNNEI. The CDR3 has 12 amino acids. The CDR3 is CASRRGPNEQFF. The CDR3 region has the DNA TGTGCCAGCAGGAGGGGGCCCAATGAGCAGTTCTTC.

This clonotype was detected a few times. The J gene is TRBJ2-7, the V gene TRBV20-1; 9 bases fit TRBD2. V lost 1 base to trimming and J lost 2 bases; unmatched junction nucleotides: 3. The CDR3 length is 14 residues. Germline V gives CDR1 DFQATT, CDR2 SNEGSKA (reference sequence). CDR3: CSARVAGGPYEQYF. The CDR3 DNA reads TGCAGTGCTAGAGTTGCGGGAGGGCCCTACGAGCAGTACTTC.

This clonotype was seen more than once but under ten times. CDR3 sequence: CASSEYSGTQKETQYF. For the CDR3, the DNA is TGCGCCAGCAGTGAGTACAGCGGGACTCAGAAAGAGACCCAGTACTTC. The chain links TRBV10-1 to TRBJ2-5, with 7 bases aligning to TRBD2. The CDR3 has 16 residues. V was clipped by 1 base and J by 3 bases; unmatched bases: 8. Per germline, CDR1 WNHNN and CDR2 SYGVQD (reference sequence).

The chain has TRBV3-1 and TRBJ1-1; D not resolved. The V end was cut by 0 bases, the J end by 6 bases, with 11 bases between. The CDR3 spans 14 residues. Germline V lookup: CDR1 LGHDT, CDR2 YNNKEL (reference sequence). The CDR3 sequence is CASSQEGYGAEAFF. The CDR3 coding sequence is TGTGCCAGCAGCCAAGAAGGGTATGGCGCTGAAGCTTTCTTT. The full variable domain, in which reference TRBV3-1 and TRBJ1-1 provide the parts outside the CDR3, is DTAVSQTPKYLVTQMGNDKSIKCEQNLGHDTMYWYKQDSKKFLKIMFSYNNKELIINETVPNRFSPKSPDKAHLNLHINSLELGDSAVYFCASSQEGYGAEAFFGQGTRLTVV.

This clonotype has a count of ten or more. One junction end disagrees with the germline gene, perhaps due to a read error. The J gene is TRBJ2-3, the V gene TRBV5-1, with a weak D call TRBD1 (5 bases). Germline-derived CDR1 and CDR2 are SGHRS and YFSETQ. The CDR3 extends over 12 amino acids. The CDR3 nucleotides read TGTGCCAGCAGCCTGAAGGGGGATACGCAGTATTTT. Translating it yields CASSLKGDTQYF. Full variable domain (rest looked up from reference TRBV5-1 and TRBJ2-3): KAGVTQTPRYLIKTRGQQVTLSCSPISGHRSVSWYQQTPGQGLQFLFEYFSETQRNKGNFPGRFSGRQFSNSRSEMNVSTLELGDSALYLCASSLKGDTQYFGPGTRLTVL.

The V call is TRBV11-2, the J call TRBJ2-1; possibly TRBD1 for D (6 bases). Between the trimmed V and J ends, which lost 1 base and 13 bases, there was a span of 17 bases. Germline CDR1 reads SGHAT; CDR2 reads FQNNGV. The CDR3 is 14 amino acids. The CDR3 DNA sequence: TGTGCCAGCAGCTTAGTTCTGGGACACTCCGAACAGTTCTTC. Translation gives CASSLVLGHSEQFF.

This clonotype was seen a few times. The chain combines TRBV18 with TRBJ2-7, with D perhaps TRBD1 or TRBD2 (6 bases each). V shed 5 bases and J shed 0 bases, with 14 bases lying between them. CDR1 KGHSH and CDR2 LQKENI come from the germline V gene. The CDR3 runs 15 residues. DNA of the CDR3: TGTGCCAGCTCATCACACGGGGGCAGCTCCTACGAGCAGTACTTC. Translating gives CASSSHGGSSYEQYF.

V and J are TRBV7-2 and TRBJ2-7; D is possibly TRBD1 or TRBD2 (5 bases each). The V gene's germline CDR1 is SGHTA and CDR2 FQGNSA. The germline V and J ends were trimmed by 8 bases and 1 base, with 18 bases remaining between them. This CDR3 comprises 15 residues. CDR3 DNA: TGTGCCAGCGTCACGGGCCGGGACCCATCCTACGAGCAGTACTTC. Its translation is CASVTGRDPSYEQYF.

This clonotype showed up just once. This sequence joins TRBV27 and TRBJ2-3; 9 nucleotides align to TRBD2. V lost 7 bases, J lost 3 bases, and 8 bases stayed unmatched. Germline values: CDR1 MNHEY, CDR2 SMNVEV (reference sequence). This CDR3 is built from 15 residues. As DNA, the CDR3 is TGTGCCAGCAAGAGACTAGCGGACCCGACAGATACGCAGTATTTT. Amino acid sequence: CASKRLADPTDTQYF.

This clonotype was detected many times. The J gene is TRBJ2-1, the V gene TRBV2; weak D call: TRBD2 (5 bases). V lost 6 bases and J 9 bases, leaving 15 bases between the germline ends. This CDR3 has 13 residues. Germline assignment: CDR1 SNHLY and CDR2 FYNNEI. The DNA for the CDR3 is TGTGCCAGCAGGAGGGAAACACGGGGTGAGCAGTTCTTC. This codes for CASRRETRGEQFF. Together with reference TRBV2 and TRBJ2-1, the CDR3 gives the full variable domain: EPEVTQTPSHQVTQMGQEVILRCVPISNHLYFYWYRQILGQKVEFLVSFYNNEISEKSEIFDDQFSVERPDGSNFTLKIRSTKLEDSAMYFCASRRETRGEQFFGPGTRLTVL.

The chain uses TRBV2 and TRBJ2-6; the D is unclear. This CDR3 has 15 amino acids. V lost 1 base and J lost 2, with 6 bases in between. Germline V gives CDR1 SNHLY, CDR2 FYNNEI. In nucleotides, the CDR3 is TGTGCCAGCAGTGAAGGGTTGCCTGGGGCCAACGTCCTGACTTTC. Residues: CASSEGLPGANVLTF.

The chain uses TRBV30 and TRBJ1-5; 7 bases fit TRBD1. This CDR3 comprises 14 residues. Germline trimming cut 6 bases from V and 0 bases from J; bases unmatched to any gene: 5. Per germline, CDR1 GTSNPN and CDR2 SVGIG (reference sequence). The DNA of the CDR3 is TGTGCCTGTCTCGACAGGGCTAGCAATCAGCCCCAGCATTTT. Translated: CACLDRASNQPQHF.

This CDR3 reads CATARTSLYEQYF. The CDR3 coding sequence is TGTGCCACGGCGCGGACTAGTCTCTACGAGCAGTACTTC. The rearrangement joins TRBV6-2 or TRBV6-3 to TRBJ2-7; TRBD2 matches 7 bases. The CDR3 extends over 13 amino acids. Germline loops: CDR1 MNHEY, CDR2 SVGEGT. Trimming removed 10 bases from V and 3 bases from J; junction bases left unmatched: 9.

The rearrangement joins TRBV10-2 to TRBJ2-7, with unresolved D. Deletions cut 3 bases from V and 4 bases from J, with 16 bases between. The CDR3 sequence is 15 residues long. Germline lookup yields CDR1 WSHSY and CDR2 SAAADI. As DNA, the CDR3 is TGCGCCAGCAGTGACTCGGCTCACCCGAAATACGAGCAGTACTTC. It encodes CASSDSAHPKYEQYF.

The rearrangement links TRBV4-3 to TRBJ2-7, with 8 nucleotides matching TRBD2. V lost 5 bases to trimming and J lost 6 bases; unmatched junction nucleotides: 12. The CDR3 loop spans 15 amino acids. Germline CDR1 is LGHNA and CDR2 is YSLEER. DNA for the CDR3: TGCGCCAGCAGCGAGGTTAGCGGGACCGGGTCCGAGCAGTACTTC. Protein: CASSEVSGTGSEQYF.

The chain is built from TRBV7-2 and TRBJ2-3; TRBD1 matches 7 bases. This CDR3 has 15 amino acids. Germline values: CDR1 SGHTA, CDR2 FQGNSA. The V and J ends lost 1 base and 1 base, in that order; junction bases with no gene match: 2. The CDR3 nucleotides are TGTGCCAGCAGCTTAGAAGGGGGCGGCACAGATACGCAGTATTTT. Its translation: CASSLEGGGTDTQYF.

V usage is TRBV5-6 and J usage is TRBJ2-2; 8 bases are shared with TRBD1. Germline V CDR1 and CDR2: SGHDT, YYEEEE. The CDR3 runs 15 residues. V lost 4 bases to trimming and J lost 0 bases; unmatched junction nucleotides: 2. CDR3 nucleotide sequence: TGTGCCAGCAGCGGGGACAGGTCGAACACCGGGGAGCTGTTTTTT. It specifies CASSGDRSNTGELFF.

The chain uses TRBV15 and TRBJ1-2, with D hard to call. The CDR3 extends over 17 amino acids. The germline gives CDR1 LNHNV, CDR2 YYDKDF (reference sequence). The germline V and J ends were trimmed by 1 base and 1 base, with 16 bases remaining between them. The CDR3 sequence is CATSRGPRGRLNYGYTF. CDR3 nucleotides: TGTGCCACCAGCAGAGGCCCTCGAGGGAGACTTAACTATGGCTACACCTTC. The whole variable domain, filled in from reference TRBV15 and TRBJ1-2, reads DAMVIQNPRYQVTQFGKPVTLSCSQTLNHNVMYWYQQKSSQAPKLLFHYYDKDFNNEADTPDNFQSRRPNTSFCFLDIRSPGLGDTAMYLCATSRGPRGRLNYGYTFGSGTRLTVV.

This clonotype showed up just a few times. The V call is TRBV20-1, the J call TRBJ1-6; D is possibly TRBD1 (5 bases). The germline V gene encodes CDR1 DFQATT and CDR2 SNEGSKA (reference sequence). Trimming removed 6 bases at V and 7 bases at J, with 16 bases between. This CDR3 has 14 residues. CDR3: CSAPRGLSNSPLHF. For the CDR3, the DNA is TGCAGTGCCCCGCGGGGCCTTTCAAATTCACCCCTCCACTTT.

This clonotype occurred many times. The gene calls are TRBV7-9 and TRBJ2-1; TRBD2 might be the D (6 bases). The CDR3 contains 16 residues. Looked up from germline, CDR1 is SEHNR and CDR2 is FQNEAQ (reference sequence). V lost 5 bases to trimming and J lost 6 bases, with 20 bases between them. CDR3 sequence: CASSPPGEIGSNEQFF. In DNA form, the CDR3 reads TGTGCCAGCAGCCCCCCGGGGGAGATTGGAAGCAATGAGCAGTTCTTC.

This clonotype has only a few counts. CDR3 residues: CSASTGGRPYGYTF. In nucleotides, the CDR3 is TGCAGTGCTAGCACAGGGGGCAGGCCCTATGGCTACACCTTC. The rearrangement links TRBV20-1 to TRBJ1-2, with 9 bases aligning to TRBD1. With V trimmed by 3 bases and J by 4 bases, 6 bases remained unmatched. The CDR3 is made up of 14 amino acids. Per the germline V gene, CDR1 is DFQATT and CDR2 is SNEGSKA (reference sequence).

J is TRBJ2-5 and V is TRBV7-7, with TRBD2 identical over 11 bases. The trim removed 5 bases at V and 4 bases at J, leaving 6 bases unmatched. CDR3 length: 15 amino acids. The germline CDR1 and CDR2 sequences are SSHAT and FNYEAQ (reference sequence). The CDR3 reads CASSGNSGRAETQYF. The DNA of the CDR3 is TGTGCCAGCAGCGGGAATAGCGGGAGGGCAGAGACCCAGTACTTC.

This clonotype appeared many times. The V gene is TRBV7-2, the J gene TRBJ2-3, with a tentative D call TRBD1 (5 bases). Trimming removed 3 bases from V and 2 bases from J, with 6 bases in between. This CDR3 comprises 13 residues. The germline gives CDR1 SGHTA, CDR2 FQGNSA. CDR3 coding DNA: TGTGCCAGCAGCTTTGGGGCCACAGATACGCAGTATTTT. It yields the protein CASSFGATDTQYF.